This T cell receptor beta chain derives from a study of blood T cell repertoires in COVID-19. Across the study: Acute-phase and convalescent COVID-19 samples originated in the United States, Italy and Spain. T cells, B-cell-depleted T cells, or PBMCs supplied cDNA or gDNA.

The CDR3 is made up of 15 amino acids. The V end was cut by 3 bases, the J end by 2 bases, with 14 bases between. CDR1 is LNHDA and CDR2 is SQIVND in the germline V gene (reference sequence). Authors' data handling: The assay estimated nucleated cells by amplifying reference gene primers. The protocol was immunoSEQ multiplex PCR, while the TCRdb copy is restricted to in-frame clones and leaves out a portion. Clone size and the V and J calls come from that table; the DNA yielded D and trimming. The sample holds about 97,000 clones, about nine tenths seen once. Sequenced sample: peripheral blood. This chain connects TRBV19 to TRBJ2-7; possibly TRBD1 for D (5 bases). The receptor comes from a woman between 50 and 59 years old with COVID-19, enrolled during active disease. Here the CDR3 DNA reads TGTGCCAGTAGTATTCAGGGCGGCGGACCCTACGAGCAGTACTTC. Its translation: CASSIQGGGPYEQYF.